The rows below give T cell receptor beta chains drawn from one sample of a study of OX40 agonist ivuxolimab in advanced cancers. Sequencing used immunoSEQ multiplex PCR; TCRdb keeps in-frame clones, though not all of them. The sample shows over 45,000 clones, about 88% of them seen only once. The sample here was CD4+ or CD8+ T cells sorted from blood, taken in a trial of the OX40 agonist ivuxolimab. The receptors were gathered from an adult with an advanced solid tumor such as melanoma, head and neck, liver or kidney cancer. CDR3s leave out the opening cysteine and the closing phenylalanine or tryptophan. A D gene is named only where the DNA matches it firmly. Some rows mark clone size as missing; the rest say once, few, many or name a class of expanded clone.

v_call,clone_size,d_call,cdr3_aa
TRBV7-9,-,TRBD2,ASSLGSGNFQETQY
TRBV2,-,-,ASTSGQRPDTQY
TRBV5-6,-,-,ASSADGTNYGYT
TRBV5-1,-,-,ASSAGGDGNTEAF
TRBV2,-,-,ASSISNGNTIY
TRBV11-3,-,TRBD2,ASSLLAGETQY
TRBV4-1,-,-,ASSQVMRSYSNQPQH
TRBV12-5,-,-,ASARGTEPYEQY
TRBV6-1,-,-,ASSAGRNYEQY
TRBV9,-,-,ASSANSGGPDTQY
TRBV21-1,-,-,ASSEGTGNYNEQF
TRBV19,-,-,ASSIGQYYGYT
TRBV30,few,TRBD1,AWADRVNQPQH
TRBV6-6,-,-,ASVGRGKTEAF
TRBV5-6,-,TRBD1,ASSWWDSTNTGELF
TRBV29-1,-,-,SVPGKRSGTDTQY
TRBV19,-,-,ASTSNTEAF
TRBV4-1,-,-,ASSPREGTGANVLT
TRBV7-2,-,-,ASSLAPGSYNEQF
TRBV28,-,-,ASGTGIGGYT
TRBV2,-,-,ASSGSWNNSPLH
TRBV6-1,-,-,ATAWGPETQY
TRBV19,-,-,ASSGTDGYEQY
TRBV4-3,few,-,ASSQSQINQPQH
TRBV2,-,-,ASNVGSNYGYT
TRBV5-1,-,TRBD1,ASSLAGGSYNSPLH
TRBV19,-,-,ASSWLKDSPLH
TRBV11-2,few,-,ASSKRSGSNTEAF
TRBV5-4,once,-,ASQPGVGSSYNEQF
TRBV9,-,TRBD1,ASSATGNEKLF
TRBV12-5,-,-,HPRDVLYEQY
TRBV5-1,-,-,ASSLVLGPRDEQY
TRBV11-1,-,-,ASSKGTLSSTDTQY
TRBV14,-,-,ASSHPLGQPFPSPQH
TRBV27,-,-,ASSFGIGELF
TRBV4-2,-,-,ASSPRWGATNEKLF
TRBV9,-,-,ASSVATAPSYNEQF
TRBV7-2,-,TRBD2,ASSSNPRVAGDQDTQY
TRBV6-6,few,-,ASSRTGQYNEQF
TRBV10-2,-,-,ASSEVGGRGEAF
TRBV30,few,-,AWRRGRSPLH
TRBV28,-,TRBD2,ASTKAGVGQETQY
TRBV28,once,-,ASNRGSSYNEQF
TRBV7-6,-,-,ASSLEGKAVRAF
TRBV19,-,TRBD1,ASSTLNWDRADGEQF